Following are 28 T cell receptor beta chains from one sample sequenced in a study of cytomegalovirus exposure and HLA in healthy donors. PCR primers comprised 60 Vbeta and 13 Jbeta primers. Only in-frame clones appear in the TCRdb table, and some are missing; sequencing was by immunoSEQ multiplex PCR. The table has about 84,000 clones, 55% to 65% seen once. Sequences were obtained from PBMCs. The receptors were gathered from a woman between 40 and 50 years old in good health and CMV-seropositive.

This clone was counted only a few times. This sequence joins TRBV9 and TRBJ2-1; tentatively, D is TRBD2 (5 bases). Between the trimmed V and J ends, which lost 0 bases and 7 bases, there was a span of 17 bases. Germline-derived CDR1 and CDR2 are SGDLS and YYNGEE. The CDR3 is 16 residues long. Written as DNA, the CDR3 is TGTGCCAGCAGCGTAGGTTTAGGCGAGGGCTTGAATGAGCAGTTCTTC. Protein sequence: CASSVGLGEGLNEQFF.

This clone appeared a single time. The chain uses TRBV7-2 and TRBJ1-5, with 7 bases that match TRBD1. Trimming took 5 bases from V and 4 from J; bases not matched to a gene: 2. The germline V gene encodes CDR1 SGHTA and CDR2 FQGNSA. The CDR3 length is 13 residues. As DNA, the CDR3 is TGTGCCAGCAGCCCGGACAGGAATCAGCCCCAGCATTTT. Protein sequence: CASSPDRNQPQHF.

In this sample, this clone turned up a few times. V gene TRBV9 combines with J gene TRBJ2-2, with 7 bases that match TRBD2. CDR3 length equals 16 residues. Germline loops: CDR1 SGDLS, CDR2 YYNGEE. Trimming took 4 bases from V and 3 from J; bases not matched to a gene: 9. Here the CDR3 reads CASSQGRGRDTGELFF. The CDR3 DNA reads TGTGCCAGCAGCCAAGGGCGCGGGAGAGACACCGGGGAGCTGTTTTTT.

This clone was observed a handful of times. The J gene is TRBJ2-7, the V gene TRBV13; 9 bases are shared with TRBD2. This CDR3 has 17 amino acids. CDR1 and CDR2 (germline): PRHDT, FYEKMQ (reference sequence). With V trimmed by 3 bases and J by 2 bases, 11 bases remained unmatched. This CDR3 reads CASSFSGLAGSTYEQYF. As DNA, the CDR3 is TGTGCCAGCAGCTTTTCGGGGCTAGCGGGATCTACCTACGAGCAGTACTTC.

This sequence joins TRBV27 and TRBJ2-7; 8 bases match TRBD1. V lost 0 bases and J lost 3; bases outside the gene matches: 7. CDR3 length equals 16 residues. Germline V gene lookup returns CDR1 MNHEY and CDR2 SMNVEV (reference sequence). The CDR3 is CASSLSDRGVVYEQYF. The DNA of the CDR3 is TGTGCCAGCAGTTTATCCGACAGGGGTGTCGTCTACGAGCAGTACTTC.

This clone was observed a few times. At one boundary the junction diverges from the germline segment, which might be a read error. The rearrangement uses TRBV27 and TRBJ2-1; 12 positions match TRBD2. Per germline, CDR1 MNHEY and CDR2 SMNVEV (reference sequence). The CDR3 length is 16 residues. Written as DNA, the CDR3 is TGTGACAGCAGTCCACTCTCTAGCGGGAGGGACTTTGAGCAGTTCTTC. Protein: CDSSPLSSGRDFEQFF.

The table lists this clone with a count of one. The chain combines TRBV18 with TRBJ2-7; TRBD2 matches 9 bases. This CDR3 region has 16 residues. The germline V gene has CDR1 KGHSH and CDR2 LQKENI. V gave up 1 base and J gave up 1 base; unmatched junction bases: 5. The CDR3 DNA reads as TGTGCCAGCTCACCACGCGGGAGGGCCGGATCCTACGAGCAGTACTTC. Amino acid sequence: CASSPRGRAGSYEQYF. Filled out from reference TRBV18 and TRBJ2-7, the complete variable domain reads NAGVMQNPRHLVRRRGQEARLRCSPMKGHSHVYWYRQLPEEGLKFMVYLQKENIIDESGMPKERFSAEFPKEGPSILRIQQVVRGDSAAYFCASSPRGRAGSYEQYFGPGTRLTVT.

The rearrangement uses TRBV13 and TRBJ1-1, with 9 positions matching TRBD1. The CDR3 is 16 amino acids. V lost 5 bases, J lost 5 bases, and 12 bases stayed unmatched. Germline CDR1 and CDR2: PRHDT and FYEKMQ (reference sequence). The CDR3 spells CASSIQGGQGKTEAFF. In DNA, the CDR3 is TGTGCCAGCAGCATCCAGGGGGGACAGGGAAAAACTGAAGCTTTCTTT.

V gene TRBV18 combines with J gene TRBJ1-1, with TRBD1 identical over 8 bases. Germline lookup yields CDR1 KGHSH and CDR2 LQKENI. V was clipped by 3 bases and J by 1 base; unmatched bases: 7. This CDR3 region has 16 residues. CDR3 DNA: TGTGCCAGCTCACCGACAGGGGCGAGATCGAACACTGAAGCTTTCTTT. It yields the protein CASSPTGARSNTEAFF. Supplemented by reference TRBV18 and TRBJ1-1, the full variable domain reads NAGVMQNPRHLVRRRGQEARLRCSPMKGHSHVYWYRQLPEEGLKFMVYLQKENIIDESGMPKERFSAEFPKEGPSILRIQQVVRGDSAAYFCASSPTGARSNTEAFFGQGTRLTVV.

The rearrangement joins TRBV19 to TRBJ1-1, with TRBD1 identical over 8 bases. The CDR3 has 16 residues. Germline loops: CDR1 LNHDA, CDR2 SQIVND (reference sequence). The V segment lost 7 bases and the J segment 1 base; nucleotides outside the gene matches: 11. The DNA of the CDR3 is TGTGCCAGTACGGTGACAGGGGCCCTGACGAACACTGAAGCTTTCTTT. Translation: CASTVTGALTNTEAFF.

The rearrangement joins TRBV6-5 to TRBJ1-4; a weak D match, TRBD1 (5 bases). Deletions cut 2 bases from V and 5 bases from J, with 9 bases between. CDR1 is MNHEY and CDR2 is SVGAGI in the germline V gene. This CDR3 spans 14 amino acids. Here the CDR3 reads CASSYGQGNEKLFF. The DNA of the CDR3 is TGTGCCAGCAGTTACGGCCAGGGAAATGAAAAACTGTTTTTT.

The V gene is TRBV7-9, the J gene TRBJ1-4; D is perhaps TRBD1 (5 bases). This CDR3 spans 14 amino acids. Deletions cut 2 bases from V and 6 bases from J, with 10 bases between. Germline CDR1 SEHNR, CDR2 FQNEAQ (reference sequence). DNA of the CDR3: TGTGCCAGCAGCTTAAATGGGGGGGATGAAAAACTGTTTTTT. It encodes CASSLNGGDEKLFF.

The chain employs TRBV18 and TRBJ1-4; D gene uncertain. The length of the CDR3 is 15 residues. Germline CDR1 reads KGHSH; CDR2 reads LQKENI. The V and J ends lost 2 bases and 0 bases respectively, with 7 bases between them. The CDR3 loop is CASSPKSATNEKLFF. Written as DNA, the CDR3 is TGTGCCAGCTCACCAAAAAGCGCAACTAATGAAAAACTGTTTTTT. The whole variable domain, filled in from reference TRBV18 and TRBJ1-4, reads NAGVMQNPRHLVRRRGQEARLRCSPMKGHSHVYWYRQLPEEGLKFMVYLQKENIIDESGMPKERFSAEFPKEGPSILRIQQVVRGDSAAYFCASSPKSATNEKLFFGSGTQLSVL.

V is TRBV4-3 and J is TRBJ1-1; D not resolved. The V and J ends lost 1 base and 3 bases respectively, with 12 bases between them. The CDR3 extends over 15 amino acids. The germline V gene encodes CDR1 LGHNA and CDR2 YSLEER. CDR3 in amino acids: CASSQVRERDTEAFF. The DNA of the CDR3 is TGCGCCAGCAGCCAAGTGAGGGAGCGGGACACTGAAGCTTTCTTT.

This clone occurred a few times. The chain carries TRBV25-1 and TRBJ1-2, with 9 bases aligning to TRBD1. Losses at the gene ends were 6 bases for V and 3 bases for J; bases not matched to a gene: 8. Per germline, CDR1 MGHDK and CDR2 SYGVNS. The CDR3 is 15 amino acids. The CDR3 nucleotides are TGTGCCAGCAGCCATGGGACAGGGAGGGACTATGGCTACACCTTC. As protein: CASSHGTGRDYGYTF.

The CDR3 protein is CASSTGGTEDSGNTIYF. CDR3 coding DNA: TGCGCCAGCAGCACAGGAGGGACAGAAGACTCTGGAAACACCATATATTTT. This sequence joins TRBV5-1 and TRBJ1-3; 7 bases match TRBD1. CDR1 and CDR2 from the germline V gene are SGHRS and YFSETQ. The V segment lost 4 bases and the J segment 0 bases; nucleotides outside the gene matches: 10. The CDR3 runs 17 residues.

This clone has a handful of counts. The rearrangement uses TRBV7-9 and TRBJ1-4; D might be TRBD1 (6 bases). The CDR3 sequence is 14 residues long. V dropped 4 bases and J dropped 1 base, with 7 bases sitting between them. Germline assignment: CDR1 SEHNR and CDR2 FQNEAQ (reference sequence). This chain's CDR3 is CASSSQGTNEKLFF. CDR3 DNA sequence: TGTGCCAGCAGCTCACAGGGAACTAATGAAAAACTGTTTTTT.

This chain links TRBV18 with TRBJ1-2; D is possibly TRBD1 (6 bases). V gave up 2 bases and J gave up 8 bases, with 21 bases separating them. The CDR3 sequence is 16 residues long. In germline, CDR1 is KGHSH, CDR2 LQKENI. CDR3 region: CASSPAIGAAGEGYTF. The DNA of the CDR3 is TGTGCCAGCTCACCAGCGATAGGAGCGGCAGGGGAAGGCTACACCTTC.

This chain joins TRBV25-1 and TRBJ1-3, with D unresolved. Trimming cost V 3 bases and J 1 base, with 4 bases left between them. Looked up from germline, CDR1 is MGHDK and CDR2 is SYGVNS. CDR3 size: 13 residues. As DNA, the CDR3 is TGTGCCAGCAGTGACTCTTCTGGAAACACCATATATTTT. Translating it yields CASSDSSGNTIYF.

The chain has TRBV5-1 and TRBJ2-2; possible D gene TRBD2, 6 bases. Germline CDR1 reads SGHRS; CDR2 reads YFSETQ. Deletions cut 2 bases from V and 8 bases from J, with 16 bases between. This CDR3 region has 15 residues. This chain's CDR3 is CASSFETRIAGELFF. DNA of the CDR3: TGCGCCAGCAGCTTCGAGACTAGGATCGCGGGGGAGCTGTTTTTT.

The chain couples TRBV27 to TRBJ2-7; 9 nucleotides line up with TRBD1. The CDR3 totals 14 residues. CDR1 MNHEY and CDR2 SMNVEV come from the germline V gene (reference sequence). The V gene end was trimmed by 4 bases and the J gene end by 4 bases; junction bases not matched to a gene: 5. The CDR3 nucleotides are TGTGCCAGCAGTTACGGGACAGGGTCGTACGAGCAGTACTTC. Encoded protein: CASSYGTGSYEQYF.

The chain links TRBV10-1 to TRBJ2-1, with TRBD2 matching 7 bases. The V gene's germline CDR1 is WNHNN and CDR2 SYGVQD (reference sequence). The CDR3 loop spans 13 amino acids. J was trimmed by 7 bases and V by 5 bases; bases with no gene match: 5. CDR3 nucleotide sequence: TGCGCCAGCAGTCGCGGACTAGATAATGAGCAGTTCTTC. Protein sequence: CASSRGLDNEQFF.

This chain joins TRBV5-1 and TRBJ2-7, with D perhaps TRBD2 (5 bases). V dropped 2 bases and J dropped 7 bases, with 16 bases sitting between them. From germline, CDR1 is SGHRS and CDR2 YFSETQ. The CDR3 runs 14 residues. This chain's CDR3 is CASSFSGSRSEQYF. In DNA form, the CDR3 reads TGCGCCAGCAGCTTCTCGGGGTCTCGTTCGGAGCAGTACTTC.

This clone was found a few times. This sequence joins TRBV28 and TRBJ1-1; 12 bases agree with TRBD1. Per the germline V gene, CDR1 is MDHEN and CDR2 is SYDVKM. The V gene end was trimmed by 6 bases and the J gene end by 8 bases; junction bases not matched to a gene: 7. The CDR3 is 14 amino acids. The CDR3 DNA reads as TGTGCCAGCAGCCGGGACAGGGGGCTTTCAGAAGCTTTCTTT. Translating it yields CASSRDRGLSEAFF.

The J gene is TRBJ2-7, the V gene TRBV27; 9 bases line up with TRBD2. Trimming cost V 3 bases and J 3 bases; bases outside gene matches: 3. This CDR3 contains 14 residues. Germline CDR1 is MNHEY and CDR2 is SMNVEV (reference sequence). CDR3 DNA sequence: TGTGCCAGCAGTTTCGGGCGGGAGGGCTACGAGCAGTACTTC. Protein sequence: CASSFGREGYEQYF.

The J gene is TRBJ2-7, the V gene TRBV7-9; D gene uncertain. This CDR3 is 11 amino acids long. The germline V gene encodes CDR1 SEHNR and CDR2 FQNEAQ (reference sequence). The germline V and J ends were trimmed by 5 bases and 3 bases, with 5 bases remaining between them. Here the CDR3 reads CASSRYYEQYF. The CDR3 DNA reads TGTGCCAGCAGCCGCTACTACGAGCAGTACTTC.

The V call is TRBV28, the J call TRBJ1-1; the match to TRBD1 covers 7 bases. This CDR3 has 12 amino acids. Germline-derived CDR1 and CDR2 are MDHEN and SYDVKM. Germline trimming cut 4 bases from V and 11 bases from J; bases unmatched to any gene: 7. The CDR3 sequence: CASSSRQGWAFF. CDR3 sequence (DNA): TGTGCCAGCAGTTCCCGACAGGGATGGGCTTTCTTT.

The rearrangement uses TRBV19 and TRBJ1-1, with D maybe TRBD1 (6 bases). Germline V gene data show CDR1 as LNHDA and CDR2 as SQIVND (reference sequence). Trimming removed 2 bases from V and 5 bases from J, with 12 bases in between. CDR3 length: 14 residues. This CDR3 is CASSIPQGGTEAFF. CDR3 sequence (DNA): TGTGCCAGTAGTATACCACAGGGAGGGACTGAAGCTTTCTTT.